A selection of T cell receptor beta chains follows, all from one sample in a study of T cell responses to AZD1222 COVID-19 vaccine. Repertoires were generated with immunoSEQ multiplex PCR, while TCRdb's copy carries only in-frame clones and drops some. The table has 180,000 or so clones, approximately 94% seen once. The sequencing used peripheral blood, collected on day 0 of AZD1222 vaccination. All receptors come from an adult in good health. CDR3s include the opening cysteine and the closing phenylalanine or tryptophan. Fields, in order: CDR3 DNA, CDR3 protein, clone size, D gene, J gene, V gene. A D gene is named only where the DNA matches it firmly. Clone size, where shown, is once, few, many, or a class for clones that have expanded.

TGTGCCAGCAGTGAAGCTCTGAGTAGGGGCACAGATACGCAGTATTTT | CASSEALSRGTDTQYF | - | - | TRBJ2-3 | TRBV6-1
TGTGCCAGGGGGGGGAAACAGGGTACGGAGACCCAGTACTTC | CARGGKQGTETQYF | - | - | TRBJ2-5 | TRBV21-1
TGTGCCAGCAGACCCGGGGGGCGCAACTATGGCTACACCTTC | CASRPGGRNYGYTF | - | - | TRBJ1-2 | TRBV6-5
TGTGCCAGCAGCCCACAGGTGAATGAGCAGTTCTTC | CASSPQVNEQFF | - | - | TRBJ2-1 | TRBV7-9
TGTGCCAGCAGCCAAGAGACTCGATTGCGGTCACCCCTCCACTTT | CASSQETRLRSPLHF | - | - | TRBJ1-6 | TRBV4-2
TGTGCCAGCAGCTTGGGTGTCTCGTACGAGCAGTACTTC | CASSLGVSYEQYF | few | - | TRBJ2-7 | TRBV5-5
TGCGCCAGCAGTCCTCCGGGGAGTGACTCCAATCAGCCCCAGCATTTT | CASSPPGSDSNQPQHF | - | - | TRBJ1-5 | TRBV4-1
TGTGCCAGCAGTTACGGAGGGGAGGAAGAAAAACTGTTTTTT | CASSYGGEEEKLFF | - | - | TRBJ1-4 | TRBV6-5
TGTGCCAGCAGCCCCCGAGGTTGGTTCAATGAGCAGTTCTTC | CASSPRGWFNEQFF | - | - | TRBJ2-1 | TRBV7-2
TGTGCCAGCAGTTTAACAGAGAATAACTATGGCTACACCTTC | CASSLTENNYGYTF | - | - | TRBJ1-2 | TRBV28
TGTGCCAGCAGCCAAGGCAGCTCTGGAAACACCATATATTTT | CASSQGSSGNTIYF | - | - | TRBJ1-3 | TRBV14
TGTGCCAGCAGCTTAGCGTCCTATGACACAGATACGCAGTATTTT | CASSLASYDTDTQYF | - | - | TRBJ2-3 | TRBV11-2
TGTGCCAGCAGCCCATCACCGGGGGGCCAACCGAACTATGGCTACACCTTC | CASSPSPGGQPNYGYTF | - | - | TRBJ1-2 | TRBV11-2
TGTGCCAGCAGTTTCAACAGCCCTAATTCACCCCTCCACTTT | CASSFNSPNSPLHF | - | - | TRBJ1-6 | TRBV28
TGCGCCAGCAGTCAATCGAGGCAGGGAAGGACCTACAATGAGCAGTTCTTC | CASSQSRQGRTYNEQFF | - | - | TRBJ2-1 | TRBV23-1
TGTGCCAGTAGTATGTCAGGAATGAACACTGAAGCTTTCTTT | CASSMSGMNTEAFF | - | - | TRBJ1-1 | TRBV19
TGTGCCAGCAGTTTGAAGGGGGCGACGGGGGGCTACACCTTC | CASSLKGATGGYTF | - | TRBD1 | TRBJ1-2 | TRBV27
TGTGCCAGCAGCAAAAAGGGGGATGAGCAGTTCTTC | CASSKKGDEQFF | - | - | TRBJ2-1 | TRBV28
TGCGCCAGCAGCTCTCACTCGGGACCTTCCACCGGGGAGCTGTTTTTT | CASSSHSGPSTGELFF | - | - | TRBJ2-2 | TRBV5-1
TGTGCCAGCAGTTTCAGACAGAACTATGGCTACACCTTC | CASSFRQNYGYTF | - | - | TRBJ1-2 | TRBV12-3/TRBV12-4
TGTGCCAGCAGTTACCGTTCAGCGGGAGGAGACAATGAGCAGTTCTTC | CASSYRSAGGDNEQFF | - | TRBD2 | TRBJ2-1 | TRBV6-5
TGTGCCAGCAGCACCTTCGGGGGATCACTAGCGGGAGTAGGAGAGACCCAGTACTTC | CASSTFGGSLAGVGETQYF | - | TRBD2 | TRBJ2-5 | TRBV7-2
TGCAGGCCAGGGAGACTCTACCTAGAGACCCAGTACTTC | CRPGRLYLETQYF | - | - | TRBJ2-5 | TRBV29-1
TGTGCCAGCAGTCGCCGGGGTGGCAATCAGCCCCAGCATTTT | CASSRRGGNQPQHF | - | - | TRBJ1-5 | TRBV6-5
TGTGCCAGCAGAACCGGGACTCAAGGCAATCAGCCCCAGCATTTT | CASRTGTQGNQPQHF | once | - | TRBJ1-5 | TRBV28
TGTGCCACCAGTGCTACTAAGACCGGGGAGCTGTTTTTT | CATSATKTGELFF | - | - | TRBJ2-2 | TRBV24-1
TGTGCCAGCAGCTATGGGGCGTCGGGGGCCAACGTCCTGACTTTC | CASSYGASGANVLTF | - | - | TRBJ2-6 | TRBV7-3
TGTGCCAGTAGTATATGGACAGGGGAGGAAGCTTTCTTT | CASSIWTGEEAFF | - | TRBD1 | TRBJ1-1 | TRBV19
TGTGCCAGCAGTTTGGATGTTTTTTCCCATGGCTACACCTTC | CASSLDVFSHGYTF | - | - | TRBJ1-2 | TRBV6-5
TGTGCCAGCACCCTGGAGGTCTCCTACGAGCAGTACTTC | CASTLEVSYEQYF | few | - | TRBJ2-7 | TRBV5-5
TGTGCCAGCAGTCCGGCTGGAGAAAAACTGTTTTTT | CASSPAGEKLFF | - | - | TRBJ1-4 | TRBV6-5
TGTGCCAGCTCACCTTCGACAGCTCTAGCTGGAAACACCATATATTTT | CASSPSTALAGNTIYF | - | - | TRBJ1-3 | TRBV18
TGTGCCAGCAGCCAGGGGATGGTCCCCACCGGGGAGCTGTTTTTT | CASSQGMVPTGELFF | - | - | TRBJ2-2 | TRBV4-2
TGTGCCAGTAGTACGGCTACAGGGGTCGGCTACACCTTC | CASSTATGVGYTF | - | TRBD1 | TRBJ1-2 | TRBV19
TGCGCCAGCAGCTTGTCCTCTGGGGCCAACGTCCTGACTTTC | CASSLSSGANVLTF | - | - | TRBJ2-6 | TRBV5-1
TGTGCCAGTAACACCCTTCAGAGGGCGAACACCGGGGAGCTGTTTTTT | CASNTLQRANTGELFF | - | - | TRBJ2-2 | TRBV19
TGTGCCAGCAGTGATCCCGGGACTAGCGGCACCACCCAGTACTTC | CASSDPGTSGTTQYF | once | TRBD2 | TRBJ2-5 | TRBV2
TGTGCCAGCAGCCAAGTGGGGAGGGTGGATGAGCAGTTCTTC | CASSQVGRVDEQFF | - | TRBD2 | TRBJ2-1 | TRBV3-1/TRBV3-2
TGTGCCAGCAGCAGGACAGGGGATGATGGCTACACCTTC | CASSRTGDDGYTF | - | TRBD1 | TRBJ1-2 | TRBV28
TGTGCCAGTGGACTAGCGGGAGGAAATGAGCAGTTCTTC | CASGLAGGNEQFF | - | TRBD2 | TRBJ2-1 | TRBV19
TGTGCCAGCAGTGGGACCGCATCTGGGGCCAACGTCCTGACTTTC | CASSGTASGANVLTF | - | - | TRBJ2-6 | TRBV6-4
TGTGCCACCAGCAGGGGTGGGAGGTCACCCCTCCACTTT | CATSRGGRSPLHF | - | - | TRBJ1-6 | TRBV15
TGTGCCAGCAGCTTACAGGGTTATAATTCACCCCTCCACTTT | CASSLQGYNSPLHF | - | - | TRBJ1-6 | TRBV3-1/TRBV3-2
TGTGCCAGCACCCTCCGGGCTAGCGTCACCTACGAGCAGTACTTC | CASTLRASVTYEQYF | - | - | TRBJ2-7 | TRBV6-5
TGTGCCAGCAGCTTAGGAGGGGTTTTAACAGATACGCAGTATTTT | CASSLGGVLTDTQYF | - | - | TRBJ2-3 | TRBV7-2
TGTGCCAGCAGTAAACTAGGGTCCTACAATGAGCAGTTCTTC | CASSKLGSYNEQFF | - | - | TRBJ2-1 | TRBV6-5
TGCGCCAGCAGCTTCACAGGGGAGTCCTATGGCTACACCTTC | CASSFTGESYGYTF | once | TRBD1 | TRBJ1-2 | TRBV5-1
TGTGCAAGTCGCTTAGAGGGACAGGGGTGGTATGGCTACACCTTC | CASRLEGQGWYGYTF | - | - | TRBJ1-2 | TRBV12-2
TGTGCCAGCAGTGAACGGGGCCACGGGGATACGCAGTATTTT | CASSERGHGDTQYF | - | - | TRBJ2-3 | TRBV25-1
TGTGCCAGCAGAGGACAGGGGGTAAACGCTGAAGCTTTCTTT | CASRGQGVNAEAFF | - | TRBD1 | TRBJ1-1 | TRBV27
TGTGCCAGCAGTCGGAAGTGGGGGGCCTCGTTTCGCGAGCAGTACTTC | CASSRKWGASFREQYF | - | - | TRBJ2-7 | TRBV5-4
TGTGCCAGCACCGAGGACAGGGTATTCGCTTTCTTT | CASTEDRVFAFF | once | TRBD1 | TRBJ1-1 | TRBV12-3/TRBV12-4
TGCGCCAGCAGGTCCGGGACACCGAACACCGGGGAGCTGTTTTTT | CASRSGTPNTGELFF | - | - | TRBJ2-2 | TRBV10-1